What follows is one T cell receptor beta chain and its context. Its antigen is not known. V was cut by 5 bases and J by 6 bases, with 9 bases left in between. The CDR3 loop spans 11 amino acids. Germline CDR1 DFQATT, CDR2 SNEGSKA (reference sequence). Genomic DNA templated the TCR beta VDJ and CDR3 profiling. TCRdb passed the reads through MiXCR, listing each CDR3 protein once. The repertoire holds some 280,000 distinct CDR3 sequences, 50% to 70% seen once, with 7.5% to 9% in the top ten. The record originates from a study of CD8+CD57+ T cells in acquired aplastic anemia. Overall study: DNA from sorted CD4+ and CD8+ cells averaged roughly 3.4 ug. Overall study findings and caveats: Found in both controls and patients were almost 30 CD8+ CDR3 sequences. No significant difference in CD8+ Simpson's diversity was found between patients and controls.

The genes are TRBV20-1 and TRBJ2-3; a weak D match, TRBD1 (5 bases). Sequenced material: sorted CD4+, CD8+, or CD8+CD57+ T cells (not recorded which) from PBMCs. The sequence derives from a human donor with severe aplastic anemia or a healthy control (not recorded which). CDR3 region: CSAEKGDTQYF. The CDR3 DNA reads TGCAGTGCTGAGAAGGGGGATACGCAGTATTTT.